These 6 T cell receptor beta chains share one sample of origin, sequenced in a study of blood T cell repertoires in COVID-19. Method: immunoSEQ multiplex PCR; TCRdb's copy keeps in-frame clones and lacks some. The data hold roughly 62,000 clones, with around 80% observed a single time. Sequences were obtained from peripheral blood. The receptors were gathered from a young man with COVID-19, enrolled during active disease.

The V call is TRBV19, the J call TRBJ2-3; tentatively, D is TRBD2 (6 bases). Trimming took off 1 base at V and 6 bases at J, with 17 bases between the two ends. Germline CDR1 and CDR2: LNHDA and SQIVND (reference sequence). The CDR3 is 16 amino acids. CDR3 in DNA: TGTGCCAGTAGTATAGTGGGACGGGAGAAGGATGATACGCAGTATTTT. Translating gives CASSIVGREKDDTQYF.

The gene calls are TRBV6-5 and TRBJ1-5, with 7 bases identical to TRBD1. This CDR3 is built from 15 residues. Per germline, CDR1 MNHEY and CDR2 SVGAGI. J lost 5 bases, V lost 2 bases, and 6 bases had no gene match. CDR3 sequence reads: CASSYAGQGDQPQHF. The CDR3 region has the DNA TGTGCCAGCAGTTACGCGGGCCAGGGGGATCAGCCCCAGCATTTT.

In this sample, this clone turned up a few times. CDR3 sequence reads: CASSGAGRGEQYF. The CDR3 bases are TGTGCCAGCAGTGGAGCGGGAAGGGGCGAGCAGTACTTC. The V gene is TRBV6-1, the J gene TRBJ2-7; 7 nucleotides line up with TRBD2. CDR3 length equals 13 residues. CDR1 and CDR2 (germline): MNHNS, SASEGT. Germline trimming cut 4 bases from V and 6 bases from J; bases unmatched to any gene: 6.

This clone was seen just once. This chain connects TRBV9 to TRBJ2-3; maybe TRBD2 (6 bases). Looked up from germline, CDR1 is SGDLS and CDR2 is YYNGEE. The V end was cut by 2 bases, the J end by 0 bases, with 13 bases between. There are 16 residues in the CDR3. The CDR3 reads CASSVLDAGSTDTQYF. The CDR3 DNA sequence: TGTGCCAGCAGCGTCCTCGATGCGGGGAGCACAGATACGCAGTATTTT.

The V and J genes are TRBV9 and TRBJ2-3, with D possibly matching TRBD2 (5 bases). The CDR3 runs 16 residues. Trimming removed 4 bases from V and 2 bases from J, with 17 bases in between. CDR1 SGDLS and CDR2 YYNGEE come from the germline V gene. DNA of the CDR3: TGTGCCAGCAGCTTGCTAGAGGGAGTTAACACAGATACGCAGTATTTT. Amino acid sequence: CASSLLEGVNTDTQYF.

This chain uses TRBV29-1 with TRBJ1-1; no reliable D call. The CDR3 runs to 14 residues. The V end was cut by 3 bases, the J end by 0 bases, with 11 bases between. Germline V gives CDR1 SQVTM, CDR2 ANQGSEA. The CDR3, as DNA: TGCAGCGTTGAGCAGACAACCCTGAACACTGAAGCTTTCTTT. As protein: CSVEQTTLNTEAFF. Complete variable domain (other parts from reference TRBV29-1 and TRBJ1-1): SAVISQKPSRDICQRGTSLTIQCQVDSQVTMMFWYRQQPGQSLTLIATANQGSEATYESGFVIDKFPISRPNLTFSTLTVSNMSPEDSSIYLCSVEQTTLNTEAFFGQGTRLTVV.